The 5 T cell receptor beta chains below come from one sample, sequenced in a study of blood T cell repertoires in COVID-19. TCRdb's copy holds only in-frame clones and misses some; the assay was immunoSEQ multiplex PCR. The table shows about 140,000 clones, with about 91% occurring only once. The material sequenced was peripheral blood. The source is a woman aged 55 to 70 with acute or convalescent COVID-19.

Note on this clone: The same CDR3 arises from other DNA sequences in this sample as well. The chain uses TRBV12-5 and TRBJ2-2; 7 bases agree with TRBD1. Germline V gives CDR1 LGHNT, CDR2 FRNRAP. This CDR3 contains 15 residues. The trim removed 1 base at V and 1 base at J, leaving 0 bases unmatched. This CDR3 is CASGLGQGNTGELFF. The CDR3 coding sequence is TGTGCTAGTGGTTTGGGACAGGGGAACACCGGGGAGCTGTTTTTT.

This chain's CDR3 is CSALRGGSTDTQYF. Written as DNA, the CDR3 is TGCAGCGCCCTCCGAGGGGGTAGCACAGATACGCAGTATTTT. The chain combines TRBV29-1 with TRBJ2-3, with D tentatively TRBD1 (6 bases). The CDR3 is made up of 14 amino acids. In germline, CDR1 is SQVTM, CDR2 ANQGSEA. V shed 7 bases and J shed 0 bases, with 14 bases lying between them.

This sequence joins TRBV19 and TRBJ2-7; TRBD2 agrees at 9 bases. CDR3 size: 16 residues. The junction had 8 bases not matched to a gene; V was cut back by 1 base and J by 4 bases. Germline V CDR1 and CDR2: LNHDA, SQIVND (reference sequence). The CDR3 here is CASSIVDSGGYYEQYF. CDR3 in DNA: TGTGCCAGTAGTATAGTCGATAGCGGGGGATATTACGAGCAGTACTTC. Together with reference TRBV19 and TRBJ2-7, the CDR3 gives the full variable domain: DGGITQSPKYLFRKEGQNVTLSCEQNLNHDAMYWYRQDPGQGLRLIYYSQIVNDFQKGDIAEGYSVSREKKESFPLTVTSAQKNPTAFYLCASSIVDSGGYYEQYFGPGTRLTVT.

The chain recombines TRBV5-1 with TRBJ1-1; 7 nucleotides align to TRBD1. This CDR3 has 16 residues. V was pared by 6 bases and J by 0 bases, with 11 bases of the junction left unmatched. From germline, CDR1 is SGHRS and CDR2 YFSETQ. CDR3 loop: CASNTGASVLNTEAFF. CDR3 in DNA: TGCGCCAGCAACACAGGGGCCTCTGTCTTGAACACTGAAGCTTTCTTT.

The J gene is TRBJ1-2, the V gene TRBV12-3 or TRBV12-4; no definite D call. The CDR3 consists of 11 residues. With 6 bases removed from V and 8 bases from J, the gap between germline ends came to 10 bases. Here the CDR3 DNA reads TGTGCCAGCAGCCCCCAGATCGGCTACACCTTC. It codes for CASSPQIGYTF.